Listed below are T cell receptor beta chains from one sample, sequenced in a study of chemoradiotherapy in HPV16-positive cancers. Using immunoSEQ multiplex PCR, the repertoire was profiled, and TCRdb retains in-frame clones only, with some absent. The sample consists of approximately 9,700 clones, 60% to 85% of them appearing once. The sequenced sample was tumor tissue, obtained from a patient who underwent chemoradiotherapy. These receptors all stem from a human donor with HPV-associated anogenital cancer. Both conserved end residues are part of each CDR3. The size of a clone is reported for some rows only, either as once, few or many, or as a class for expanded clones.

j_gene: TRBJ1-1
len: 19
abundance: few
v_gene: TRBV12-5
CDR3aa: CASGLVLFGQGKEKTEAFF

j_gene: TRBJ1-1
len: 14
abundance: few
v_gene: TRBV27
CDR3aa: CASSLMGGSTEAFF

j_gene: TRBJ2-7
len: 14
abundance: -
v_gene: TRBV18
CDR3aa: CASSLNRQGYEQYF

j_gene: TRBJ1-2
len: 11
abundance: once
v_gene: TRBV4-1
CDR3aa: CASSHLYGYTF

j_gene: TRBJ2-2
len: 15
abundance: once
v_gene: TRBV2
CDR3aa: CASTGWGGNTGELFF

j_gene: TRBJ1-1
len: 12
abundance: -
v_gene: TRBV30
CDR3aa: CAWRQGTLGAFF

j_gene: TRBJ2-1
len: 15
abundance: -
v_gene: TRBV27
CDR3aa: CASSLRSGGAFEQFF

j_gene: TRBJ1-1
len: 17
abundance: -
v_gene: TRBV4-1
CDR3aa: CASSQGGWSGSDTEAFF

j_gene: TRBJ1-5
len: 13
abundance: -
v_gene: TRBV19
CDR3aa: CASGPGSNQPQHF

j_gene: TRBJ2-1
len: 17
abundance: -
v_gene: TRBV5-1
CDR3aa: CASTPGTGDSWINEQFF

j_gene: TRBJ1-2
len: 13
abundance: -
v_gene: TRBV6-5
CDR3aa: CASSYGAQYGYTF

j_gene: TRBJ2-7
len: 16
abundance: -
v_gene: TRBV9
CDR3aa: CASSFGMGRPGNEQYF

j_gene: TRBJ1-6
len: 16
abundance: -
v_gene: TRBV7-2
CDR3aa: CASSMSRLGSNSPLHF

j_gene: TRBJ1-2
len: 16
abundance: -
v_gene: TRBV11-2
CDR3aa: CASSDQPGQGAWGYTF

j_gene: TRBJ1-6
len: 15
abundance: -
v_gene: TRBV19
CDR3aa: CASRPLTVDNSPLHF

j_gene: TRBJ2-5
len: 14
abundance: -
v_gene: TRBV4-1
CDR3aa: CASSQDPAQETQYF

j_gene: TRBJ1-2
len: 13
abundance: -
v_gene: TRBV19
CDR3aa: CASSIGTYYGYTF

j_gene: TRBJ2-3
len: 15
abundance: -
v_gene: TRBV7-3
CDR3aa: CASSLNSGGAGTQYF

j_gene: TRBJ1-1
len: 14
abundance: -
v_gene: TRBV27
CDR3aa: CASSFGGVMSEAFF

j_gene: TRBJ2-1
len: 17
abundance: -
v_gene: TRBV30
CDR3aa: CAWSGGGGDRAYNEQFF

j_gene: TRBJ2-2
len: 16
abundance: -
v_gene: TRBV5-4
CDR3aa: CASGGRGLANTGELFF

j_gene: TRBJ2-3
len: 15
abundance: -
v_gene: TRBV5-1
CDR3aa: CASSLGRGTTDTQYF

j_gene: TRBJ1-4
len: 15
abundance: -
v_gene: TRBV30
CDR3aa: CAWSPLGSANEKLFF

j_gene: TRBJ2-7
len: 17
abundance: -
v_gene: TRBV4-1
CDR3aa: CASSLGTSGGSWDEQYF

j_gene: TRBJ1-1
len: 13
abundance: -
v_gene: TRBV7-3
CDR3aa: CASSSQRNTEAFF

j_gene: TRBJ2-3
len: 14
abundance: -
v_gene: TRBV30
CDR3aa: CAWSWSGGTDTQYF

j_gene: TRBJ1-1
len: 14
abundance: -
v_gene: TRBV27
CDR3aa: CASSLMAGYTEAFF

j_gene: TRBJ2-3
len: 13
abundance: -
v_gene: TRBV2
CDR3aa: CASSAERAPTQYF

j_gene: TRBJ1-1
len: 13
abundance: -
v_gene: TRBV7-9
CDR3aa: CASSLTGNTEAFF

j_gene: TRBJ1-6
len: 13
abundance: -
v_gene: TRBV5-5
CDR3aa: CASSLRWESPLHF

j_gene: TRBJ1-2
len: 12
abundance: few
v_gene: TRBV5-4
CDR3aa: CASSPGEDGYTF

j_gene: TRBJ2-5
len: 18
abundance: -
v_gene: TRBV2
CDR3aa: CASSEALAGGPSVETQYF

j_gene: TRBJ1-1
len: 15
abundance: medium-sized
v_gene: TRBV27
CDR3aa: CASSLMWGSNTEAFF

j_gene: TRBJ1-1
len: 17
abundance: -
v_gene: TRBV30
CDR3aa: CAWETTALEIGNTEAFF

j_gene: TRBJ1-4
len: 11
abundance: -
v_gene: TRBV20-1
CDR3aa: CSAREDEKLFF

j_gene: TRBJ1-6
len: 15
abundance: once
v_gene: TRBV2
CDR3aa: CASLEGSSYNSPLHF

j_gene: TRBJ2-1
len: 12
abundance: -
v_gene: TRBV19
CDR3aa: CASSPIDNEQFF

j_gene: TRBJ2-5
len: 15
abundance: -
v_gene: TRBV6-5
CDR3aa: CASSYAGQSWETQYF

j_gene: TRBJ1-2
len: 15
abundance: -
v_gene: TRBV5-6
CDR3aa: CASSPPGQGDYGYTF

j_gene: TRBJ2-5
len: 11
abundance: -
v_gene: TRBV20-1
CDR3aa: CSARMSETQYF

j_gene: TRBJ2-7
len: 11
abundance: -
v_gene: TRBV4-1
CDR3aa: CASSGGREQYF

j_gene: TRBJ2-7
len: 14
abundance: -
v_gene: TRBV6-1
CDR3aa: CASSEKGGGNEQYF

j_gene: TRBJ2-1
len: 11
abundance: -
v_gene: TRBV18
CDR3aa: CASSYGDEQFF

j_gene: TRBJ2-7
len: 15
abundance: -
v_gene: TRBV18
CDR3aa: CASSPLQGGAYEQYF

j_gene: TRBJ2-7
len: 14
abundance: -
v_gene: TRBV21-1
CDR3aa: CASSQEGTPYEQYF

j_gene: TRBJ2-5
len: 15
abundance: once
v_gene: TRBV7-6
CDR3aa: CASSLNRGVSETQYF